This T cell receptor beta chain appears in the sequencing data of a study of spatial heterogeneity in lung cancer. The study's findings and limits: There were more appearances of ubiquitous expanded tumor TCRs in blood at resection than at follow-up.

This clonotype was observed at least ten times. Its antigen is undetermined. CDR1 and CDR2 from the germline V gene are SQVTM and ANQGSEA. The ends lost 6 bases at V and 3 bases at J; junction bases unmatched: 18. The CDR3 length is 18 residues. Time point reported: sample taken at primary tumor resection. Sequencing of whole RNA from tumor, nontumor lung or frozen PBMC involved no sorting. Samples were obtained from around 72 donors, all untreated early-stage non-small cell lung cancer patients. Carried by each TCR cDNA molecule was a unique molecular identifier. TCRdb ran MiXCR on the 5' RACE reads and lists one entry per CDR3 protein. The top ten clones hold under 40% of a sample with about 30,000 distinct CDR3 sequences, roughly 8% of them seen once.

This receptor was identified in a female donor with early-stage non-small cell lung cancer. The starting material was PBMCs, obtained at surgery. The rearrangement joins TRBV29-1 to TRBJ2-1, with 9 bases fitting TRBD1. The CDR3 reads CSVPGQGLAGSHYNEQFF. The CDR3 nucleotides read TGCAGCGTCCCGGGACAGGGACTGGCGGGCTCCCACTACAATGAGCAGTTCTTC.